This passage covers 8 T cell receptor beta chains from one sample sequenced in a study of blood T cell repertoires in COVID-19. TCRdb keeps only in-frame clones here, not all; method: immunoSEQ multiplex PCR. The sample lists roughly 63,000 clones; about 73% were seen once. Sequenced sample: peripheral blood. Receptor source: a woman of 80 years or more with acute or convalescent COVID-19.

This clone was seen a single time. The chain links TRBV4-3 to TRBJ1-6; 7 nucleotides agree with TRBD1. V lost 9 bases and J lost 10; bases outside the gene matches: 15. Looked up from germline, CDR1 is LGHNA and CDR2 is YSLEER. The CDR3 is 15 residues long. DNA for the CDR3: TGCGCCAGTGGGATCTCAAGGGGGCAGGGGTCACCCCTCCACTTT. The encoded protein is CASGISRGQGSPLHF.

This chain links TRBV19 with TRBJ1-5; D gene unclear. Germline V gene data show CDR1 as LNHDA and CDR2 as SQIVND (reference sequence). V dropped 4 bases and J dropped 5 bases, with 6 bases sitting between them. The CDR3 runs 12 residues. This chain's CDR3 is CASSRRDQPQHF. DNA for the CDR3: TGTGCCAGTAGTAGACGGGATCAGCCCCAGCATTTT.

The chain carries TRBV24-1 and TRBJ2-7, with a weak D call TRBD2 (6 bases). Between the trimmed V and J ends, which lost 4 bases and 0 bases, there was a span of 6 bases. Germline V lookup: CDR1 KGHDR, CDR2 SFDVKD. The CDR3 is 13 amino acids. CDR3 nucleotide sequence: TGTGCCACCAGTGACGGGAGCTCCTACGAGCAGTACTTC. Translation: CATSDGSSYEQYF.

This clone was observed many times. This chain links TRBV28 with TRBJ1-1; 8 bases align to TRBD1. Germline trimming cut 5 bases from V and 4 bases from J; bases unmatched to any gene: 15. The germline gives CDR1 MDHEN, CDR2 SYDVKM. The CDR3 spans 17 residues. CDR3 protein: CASSPEGRGLRGTEAFF. The DNA for the CDR3 is TGTGCCAGCAGTCCGGAAGGCAGGGGGCTTAGGGGCACTGAAGCTTTCTTT.

The chain has TRBV19 and TRBJ2-5; TRBD1 matches 11 bases. This CDR3 comprises 15 residues. The junction had 7 bases not matched to a gene; V was cut back by 5 bases and J by 5 bases. Germline CDR1 LNHDA, CDR2 SQIVND (reference sequence). CDR3 residues: CASSPRTGGFETQYF. CDR3 DNA sequence: TGTGCCAGTAGTCCCAGGACAGGGGGCTTCGAGACCCAGTACTTC.

The chain links TRBV6-5 to TRBJ2-7; TRBD1 matches 7 bases. The CDR3 covers 14 residues. V dropped 7 bases and J dropped 4; count of bases not matched to a gene: 10. Germline lookup yields CDR1 MNHEY and CDR2 SVGAGI. CDR3: CASILPGQKYEQYF. The CDR3 DNA is TGTGCCAGCATACTACCGGGACAGAAATACGAGCAGTACTTC.

The count of this clone is one. The V and J genes are TRBV5-4 and TRBJ1-2; perhaps TRBD1 as D (6 bases). The germline V gene encodes CDR1 SGHNT and CDR2 YYREEE (reference sequence). V shed 4 bases and J shed 2 bases, with 15 bases lying between them. CDR3 size: 15 residues. CDR3 in amino acids: CASSHIQGSNYGYTF. CDR3 in DNA: TGTGCCAGCAGCCATATACAGGGATCCAACTATGGCTACACCTTC.

This clone was seen more than once but under ten times. The rearrangement links TRBV11-2 to TRBJ2-1; D might be TRBD1 (6 bases). The CDR3 extends over 12 amino acids. The ends were cut back, 7 bases at V and 8 bases at J, with 12 bases in the middle. Germline CDR1 SGHAT, CDR2 FQNNGV. The CDR3 DNA reads as TGTGCCAGCAACTACAGGGCATATGAGCAGTTCTTC. This gives the protein CASNYRAYEQFF.